One and the same sample provided the 11 T cell receptor beta chains below, sequenced in a study of molecular identifiers for immune sequencing clone quantification. TCRdb reprocessed the PCR reads with MiXCR, giving one entry per CDR3 protein. The profile shows about 510,000 distinct CDR3 sequences, roughly 25% of them singletons. The sequenced sample consisted of naive CD8+ T cells from blood, with Jurkat cell RNA spiked in. The sample's subset: FACS-sorted CD8+CD4-CCR7+CD45RA+ naive T cells. These receptors all come from a human donor in good health. Some libraries in this study had Jurkat cell RNA spiked in.

The rearrangement uses TRBV10-3 and TRBJ2-7; 7 nucleotides line up with TRBD1. Trimming removed 4 bases from V and 9 bases from J; junction bases left unmatched: 9. Germline-derived CDR1 and CDR2 are ENHRY and SYGVKD. The CDR3 is made up of 13 amino acids. The CDR3 here is CAISGDSPSAQYF. CDR3 nucleotide sequence: TGTGCCATCAGTGGGGACAGCCCCTCCGCGCAGTACTTC.

This clonotype occurred many times. The rearrangement uses TRBV7-6 and TRBJ2-1; 12 bases map to TRBD2. Germline V lookup: CDR1 SGHVS, CDR2 FNYEAQ. CDR3 length: 15 residues. The J segment lost 7 bases and the V segment lost 5 bases, leaving 6 bases of the junction unmatched. CDR3: CASSPWTSGMNEQFF. In nucleotides, the CDR3 is TGTGCCAGCAGCCCGTGGACTAGCGGGATGAATGAGCAGTTCTTC.

This chain links TRBV6-1 with TRBJ2-5, with TRBD1 matching over 7 bases. This CDR3 contains 17 residues. V lost 3 bases to trimming and J lost 1 base; unmatched junction nucleotides: 11. CDR1 and CDR2 (germline): MNHNS, SASEGT. The CDR3 loop is CASSDLYRGTIQETQYF. As DNA, the CDR3 is TGTGCCAGCAGTGACTTGTACAGGGGAACTATCCAAGAGACCCAGTACTTC.

The rearrangement links TRBV24-1 to TRBJ2-3, with 8 bases identical to TRBD1. Germline CDR1 KGHDR, CDR2 SFDVKD. Germline trimming cut 3 bases from V and 3 bases from J; bases unmatched to any gene: 10. The CDR3 is 17 amino acids. DNA for the CDR3: TGTGCCACCAGTGATCAACCGACAGGGGACGGGACAGATACGCAGTATTTT. It encodes CATSDQPTGDGTDTQYF.

This clonotype was observed at least ten times. The J gene is TRBJ1-5, the V gene TRBV27; tentative D call: TRBD1 (6 bases). V lost 10 bases and J 0 bases, leaving 13 bases between the germline ends. The CDR3 consists of 14 residues. Germline loops: CDR1 MNHEY, CDR2 SMNVEV (reference sequence). The CDR3 coding sequence is TGTGCCACATCAGGGGTTTATAGCAATCAGCCCCAGCATTTT. Its translation is CATSGVYSNQPQHF.

With regard to this clonotype: The CDR3 carries no conserved terminal phenylalanine or tryptophan, so it likely arises from a read error. V is TRBV6-5 and J is TRBJ2-1; 9 bases are a match to TRBD1. The junction had 8 bases not matched to a gene; V was cut back by 6 bases and J by 2 bases. The CDR3 has 16 amino acids. Germline CDR1 is MNHEY and CDR2 is SVGAGI. CDR3 nucleotides: TGTGCCAGCAGCCAGATACAGGGGGCCACCTACAATGAGCAGTTCCTC. It is translated as CASSQIQGATYNEQFL.

The chain has TRBV20-1 and TRBJ2-2; TRBD2 matches 15 bases. V shed 4 bases and J 4 bases; nucleotides not matched to a gene: 4. The CDR3 spans 16 residues. Germline V CDR1 and CDR2: DFQATT, SNEGSKA (reference sequence). CDR3 bases: TGCAGTGCTACGGGACTAGCGGGGGGCCTCACCGGGGAGCTGTTTTTT. This translates into CSATGLAGGLTGELFF.

On this clonotype itself: The conserved phenylalanine or tryptophan normally closing the CDR3 is absent here, so this likely arose from a read error. The chain has TRBV6-1 and TRBJ2-7; tentative D call: TRBD1 (6 bases). From germline, CDR1 is MNHNS and CDR2 SASEGT. The V and J ends lost 8 bases and 1 base respectively, with 15 bases between them. CDR3 size: 14 residues. CDR3 DNA sequence: TGTGCCAGCGACTACGGGACATCGTCCTACGAGCAGTACTCC. Translating it yields CASDYGTSSYEQYS.

V and J are TRBV6-5 and TRBJ2-3, with D unresolved. V was pared by 4 bases and J by 1 base, with 21 bases between. Germline CDR1 reads MNHEY; CDR2 reads SVGAGI. The CDR3 runs to 18 residues. The CDR3 reads CASSLNQDPYVGTDTQYF. CDR3 DNA: TGTGCCAGCAGTTTGAATCAGGATCCATACGTCGGCACAGATACGCAGTATTTT.

This clonotype was counted between two and nine times. The gene calls are TRBV6-2 or TRBV6-3 and TRBJ2-3; either TRBD1 or TRBD2 may supply D (6 bases each). The V gene's germline CDR1 is MNHEY and CDR2 SVGEGT. V lost 2 bases and J 2 bases, leaving 11 bases between the germline ends. The CDR3 runs 15 residues. The CDR3 sequence is CASSYRGLFTDTQYF. As DNA, the CDR3 is TGTGCCAGCAGTTACCGGGGGCTATTCACAGATACGCAGTATTTT.

CDR3 region: CASAEEGATDTQYF. CDR3 sequence (DNA): TGTGCCAGCGCAGAGGAAGGGGCCACAGATACGCAGTATTTT. The chain carries TRBV19 and TRBJ2-3, with D maybe TRBD1 (5 bases). The germline gives CDR1 LNHDA, CDR2 SQIVND (reference sequence). V lost 9 bases and J 2 bases, leaving 15 bases between the germline ends. This CDR3 is 14 amino acids long.